A selection of T cell receptor beta chains follows, all from one sample in a study of T cells in Graves' hyperthyroidism and ophthalmopathy. In TCRdb, the multiplex PCR reads were re-called with MiXCR into one record per CDR3 protein. This sample carries 200,000 to 250,000 distinct CDR3 sequences, about 15% of them seen once, and the ten largest clones take 28%. The specimen was blood. The origin of the receptors is a woman between 18 and 29 years old with Graves' ophthalmopathy. The CDR3 runs from the conserved cysteine through the conserved F or W. D genes are given only for firm matches. Part of the rows lack a size; the others show once, few, many or a class for expanded clones.

clone size: few
D gene: -
V gene: TRBV4-1
J gene: TRBJ1-4
CDR3 DNA: TGCGCCAGCAGCCAAGGTGTGAATAATGAAAAACTGTTTTTT
CDR3 protein: CASSQGVNNEKLFF

clone size: many
D gene: TRBD2
V gene: TRBV7-3
J gene: TRBJ2-7
CDR3 DNA: TGTGCCAGCAGCTTATTGCCGGGGGGTACCTACGAGCAGTACTTC
CDR3 protein: CASSLLPGGTYEQYF

clone size: many
D gene: TRBD2
V gene: TRBV11-2
J gene: TRBJ2-7
CDR3 DNA: TGTGCCAGCAGCTTAAGGTCGGGAGGGAGGGATGCTTGGGAGCAGTACTTC
CDR3 protein: CASSLRSGGRDAWEQYF

clone size: many
D gene: -
V gene: TRBV10-3
J gene: TRBJ1-2
CDR3 DNA: TGTGCCATCAGTGACAGGGAATTAGGTGGCTACACCTTC
CDR3 protein: CAISDRELGGYTF

clone size: many
D gene: -
V gene: TRBV9
J gene: TRBJ2-1
CDR3 DNA: TGTGCCAGCAGCGTAGAGGTGGCTTACAATGAGCAGTTCTTC
CDR3 protein: CASSVEVAYNEQFF

clone size: many
D gene: -
V gene: TRBV14
J gene: TRBJ1-1
CDR3 DNA: TGTGCCAGCAGCTTCGGCCAGCCGACAATGAACACTGAAGCTTTCTTT
CDR3 protein: CASSFGQPTMNTEAFF

clone size: many
D gene: -
V gene: TRBV10-3
J gene: TRBJ1-1
CDR3 DNA: TGTGCCATCAGTGAGGCGGCAGGGCTCACTGAAGCTTTCTTT
CDR3 protein: CAISEAAGLTEAFF

clone size: many
D gene: -
V gene: TRBV2
J gene: TRBJ2-2
CDR3 DNA: TGTGCCAGCAGTGAAGATCTAGCGCCCGGGGAGCTGTTTTTT
CDR3 protein: CASSEDLAPGELFF

clone size: many
D gene: -
V gene: TRBV28
J gene: TRBJ2-7
CDR3 DNA: TGTGCCAGCAGTTTGGGCCAGGGGAGCTTCTACGAGCAGTACTTC
CDR3 protein: CASSLGQGSFYEQYF

clone size: many
D gene: TRBD1
V gene: TRBV7-6
J gene: TRBJ1-1
CDR3 DNA: TGTGCCAGCAGCGTCGGGACAGACCTTGTTACTGAAGCTTTCTTT
CDR3 protein: CASSVGTDLVTEAFF

clone size: many
D gene: -
V gene: TRBV2
J gene: TRBJ2-2
CDR3 DNA: TGTGCCATTGGGGGGGCCGTAGTCACCGGGGAGCTGTTTTTT
CDR3 protein: CAIGGAVVTGELFF

clone size: many
D gene: -
V gene: TRBV5-1
J gene: TRBJ2-3
CDR3 DNA: TGCGCCAGCAGCTTGCAAGGAGGGGGTAGCACAGATACGCAGTATTTT
CDR3 protein: CASSLQGGGSTDTQYF

clone size: many
D gene: -
V gene: TRBV28
J gene: TRBJ1-5
CDR3 DNA: TGTGCCAGCAGTTTAGGCCTACGGAGGAGTAGCAATCAGCCCCAGCATTTT
CDR3 protein: CASSLGLRRSSNQPQHF

clone size: -
D gene: -
V gene: TRBV29-1
J gene: TRBJ2-5
CDR3 DNA: TGCAGCGCCTCGGAGGAGGGAGAGACCCAGTACTTC
CDR3 protein: CSASEEGETQYF

clone size: many
D gene: -
V gene: TRBV3-1
J gene: TRBJ2-1
CDR3 DNA: TGTGCCAGCAGCCAAGAAACGGGAGTCTACAATGAGCAGTTCTTC
CDR3 protein: CASSQETGVYNEQFF

clone size: many
D gene: -
V gene: TRBV10-3
J gene: TRBJ2-2
CDR3 DNA: TGTGCCATCAGTCCCATGGACACTTTTAACACCGGGGAGCTGTTTTTT
CDR3 protein: CAISPMDTFNTGELFF

clone size: few
D gene: TRBD2
V gene: TRBV4-2
J gene: TRBJ2-4
CDR3 DNA: TGTGCCAGCAGTCCAGGGGGTTTTAGCGGGGGGTCGAGAAACATTCAGTACTTC
CDR3 protein: CASSPGGFSGGSRNIQYF

clone size: many
D gene: TRBD1
V gene: TRBV14
J gene: TRBJ1-3
CDR3 DNA: TGTGCCAGCAGTAACAGGGGTTTTAGAAACACCATATATTTT
CDR3 protein: CASSNRGFRNTIYF

clone size: many
D gene: -
V gene: TRBV29-1
J gene: TRBJ2-1
CDR3 DNA: TGCAGCGTTGGCGGGGCAGCGGCCAATGAGCAGTTCTTC
CDR3 protein: CSVGGAAANEQFF

clone size: many
D gene: -
V gene: TRBV20-1
J gene: TRBJ1-1
CDR3 DNA: TGCAGTGCTAAGGTGGGGTACACTGAAGCTTTCTTT
CDR3 protein: CSAKVGYTEAFF

clone size: many
D gene: TRBD1
V gene: TRBV20-1
J gene: TRBJ1-2
CDR3 DNA: TGCAGTGCTAGTAGAGGACAGGTCGCTGGCTACACCTTC
CDR3 protein: CSASRGQVAGYTF

clone size: many
D gene: -
V gene: TRBV25-1
J gene: TRBJ1-3
CDR3 DNA: TGTGCCAGCAGTGACGTCTACTCTGGAAACACCATATATTTT
CDR3 protein: CASSDVYSGNTIYF

clone size: -
D gene: TRBD1
V gene: TRBV12-3/TRBV12-4
J gene: TRBJ2-7
CDR3 DNA: TGTGCCAGCAGTCCACCCGGGACAGGGACAGCCTACGAGCAGTACTTC
CDR3 protein: CASSPPGTGTAYEQYF

clone size: many
D gene: -
V gene: TRBV13
J gene: TRBJ1-2
CDR3 DNA: TGTGCCAGCAGCTTAGGTCGGGGATCGGGCGGCTACACCTTC
CDR3 protein: CASSLGRGSGGYTF

clone size: many
D gene: -
V gene: TRBV18
J gene: TRBJ2-2
CDR3 DNA: TGTGCCAGCTCAAGGACTAACACCGGGGAGCTGTTTTTT
CDR3 protein: CASSRTNTGELFF

clone size: -
D gene: -
V gene: TRBV7-6
J gene: TRBJ2-7
CDR3 DNA: TGTGCCAGCAGCTTATCGGCGGGAACCTACGAGCAGTACTTC
CDR3 protein: CASSLSAGTYEQYF

clone size: -
D gene: TRBD1
V gene: TRBV4-1
J gene: TRBJ1-2
CDR3 DNA: TGCGCCAGCAGCCACCCCGGGACAGGGGAATATGGCTACACCTTC
CDR3 protein: CASSHPGTGEYGYTF

clone size: few
D gene: -
V gene: TRBV3-1
J gene: TRBJ2-7
CDR3 DNA: TGTGCCAGCAGTATCACGGACAGTACCTACGAGCAGTACTTC
CDR3 protein: CASSITDSTYEQYF

clone size: many
D gene: TRBD1
V gene: TRBV28
J gene: TRBJ1-5
CDR3 DNA: TGTGCCACCAGGGGGACGAATCAGCCCCAGCATTTT
CDR3 protein: CATRGTNQPQHF

clone size: -
D gene: TRBD1
V gene: TRBV20-1
J gene: TRBJ1-5
CDR3 DNA: TGCAGTGCTGGGGGACAGGGGGCCCAGCCCCAGCATTTT
CDR3 protein: CSAGGQGAQPQHF

clone size: -
D gene: TRBD1
V gene: TRBV11-2
J gene: TRBJ1-1
CDR3 DNA: TGTGCCAGCAGCGCGGGACAGGGGCCCCGGAACACTGAAGCTTTCTTT
CDR3 protein: CASSAGQGPRNTEAFF

clone size: many
D gene: TRBD1
V gene: TRBV6-1
J gene: TRBJ2-1
CDR3 DNA: TGTGCCAGCAGCGCCGACAGGGGGCTATTTCGAAACAATGAGCAGTTCTTC
CDR3 protein: CASSADRGLFRNNEQFF

clone size: many
D gene: -
V gene: TRBV4-1
J gene: TRBJ2-5
CDR3 DNA: TGCGCCAGCAGCCAAGGGGGTCGGGGATTAGGAGAGACCCAGTACTTC
CDR3 protein: CASSQGGRGLGETQYF

clone size: -
D gene: -
V gene: TRBV14
J gene: TRBJ2-3
CDR3 DNA: TGTGCCAGCAGCCAAGATCCCTCGGGACGCCGCGGTTTGGCGCAGTATTTT
CDR3 protein: CASSQDPSGRRGLAQYF

clone size: many
D gene: TRBD1
V gene: TRBV6-1
J gene: TRBJ2-7
CDR3 DNA: TGTGCCAGCACTCTCTCCCGAGGGGGACAGGGGGTTTACGAGCAGTACTTC
CDR3 protein: CASTLSRGGQGVYEQYF

clone size: few
D gene: TRBD1
V gene: TRBV18
J gene: TRBJ2-1
CDR3 DNA: TGTGCCAGCTCACCAGGGACAGGGAAGCTCTTC
CDR3 protein: CASSPGTGKLF

clone size: many
D gene: TRBD1
V gene: TRBV4-1
J gene: TRBJ2-1
CDR3 DNA: TGCGCCAGCAGCCAAGGGACAGGGCGTTACAATGAGCAGTTCTTC
CDR3 protein: CASSQGTGRYNEQFF

clone size: many
D gene: TRBD2
V gene: TRBV19
J gene: TRBJ2-1
CDR3 DNA: TGTGCCAGTAGTATAGGACTAGCGGGGGGGCCGTCTGGTGAGCAGTTCTTC
CDR3 protein: CASSIGLAGGPSGEQFF

clone size: few
D gene: -
V gene: TRBV27
J gene: TRBJ2-2
CDR3 DNA: TGTGCCAGCAGTTTATGGGGTCTTCGGAGTTACACCGGGGAGCTGTTTTTT
CDR3 protein: CASSLWGLRSYTGELFF

clone size: many
D gene: TRBD2
V gene: TRBV5-1
J gene: TRBJ2-3
CDR3 DNA: TGCGCCAGCAGCCCGGATCGCGGGGGGTTCTCAGATACGCAGTATTTT
CDR3 protein: CASSPDRGGFSDTQYF

clone size: many
D gene: -
V gene: TRBV5-1
J gene: TRBJ1-2
CDR3 DNA: TGCGCCAGCAGCTCAACCGGGGCTGACTATGGCTACACCTTC
CDR3 protein: CASSSTGADYGYTF

clone size: -
D gene: -
V gene: TRBV5-1
J gene: TRBJ2-2
CDR3 DNA: TGCGCCAGCAGCTTAACAGAGGCGAGCACCGGGGAGCTGTTTTTT
CDR3 protein: CASSLTEASTGELFF

clone size: -
D gene: TRBD1
V gene: TRBV9
J gene: TRBJ1-6
CDR3 DNA: TGTGCCAGCTCACCACCGAGGTCTCCAGGGGGTAACTATAATTCACCCCTCCACTTT
CDR3 protein: CASSPPRSPGGNYNSPLHF

clone size: many
D gene: -
V gene: TRBV4-1
J gene: TRBJ2-3
CDR3 DNA: TGCGCCAGCAGTCCTACTAAACTGAAAACTAGCACAGATACGCAGTATTTT
CDR3 protein: CASSPTKLKTSTDTQYF

clone size: many
D gene: -
V gene: TRBV7-9
J gene: TRBJ2-3
CDR3 DNA: TGTGCCAGCAGCCTTCTAGGGAGCACAGATACGCAGTATTTT
CDR3 protein: CASSLLGSTDTQYF

clone size: few
D gene: TRBD2
V gene: TRBV11-2
J gene: TRBJ2-5
CDR3 DNA: TGTGCCAGCAGCTCAGGGACTAGCGGGAAGATGGAGACCCAGTACTTC
CDR3 protein: CASSSGTSGKMETQYF

clone size: many
D gene: TRBD2
V gene: TRBV28
J gene: TRBJ2-1
CDR3 DNA: TGTGCCAGCAGTTTGACTAGCCGAAATGAGCAGTTCTTC
CDR3 protein: CASSLTSRNEQFF

clone size: many
D gene: -
V gene: TRBV12-3/TRBV12-4
J gene: TRBJ1-1
CDR3 DNA: TGTGCCAGCAGTTTATCGGGACTGCCGAACACTGAAGCTTTCTTT
CDR3 protein: CASSLSGLPNTEAFF

clone size: many
D gene: -
V gene: TRBV14
J gene: TRBJ1-1
CDR3 DNA: TGTGCCAGCAGCCGCCGCGCGAACACTGAAGCTTTCTTT
CDR3 protein: CASSRRANTEAFF

clone size: many
D gene: TRBD1
V gene: TRBV6-1
J gene: TRBJ2-7
CDR3 DNA: TGTGCCAGCAGAGGGGACAGGGGTTTTTCCTACGAGCAGTACTTC
CDR3 protein: CASRGDRGFSYEQYF

clone size: many
D gene: TRBD2
V gene: TRBV7-6
J gene: TRBJ2-1
CDR3 DNA: TGTGCCAGCAGCTTAAGTCGCGGCGGGCGGCTAGCGGGAACTAATGAGCAGTTCTTC
CDR3 protein: CASSLSRGGRLAGTNEQFF

clone size: once
D gene: -
V gene: TRBV28
J gene: TRBJ1-1
CDR3 DNA: TGTGCCAGCAGCTGGGGGCAGGTCACTGAAGCTTTCTTT
CDR3 protein: CASSWGQVTEAFF

clone size: -
D gene: TRBD1
V gene: TRBV20-1
J gene: TRBJ1-2
CDR3 DNA: TGCAGTGCTAGAAGACAGGGCCGGAACTATGGCTACACCTTC
CDR3 protein: CSARRQGRNYGYTF

clone size: many
D gene: TRBD1
V gene: TRBV18
J gene: TRBJ1-1
CDR3 DNA: TGTGCCAGCTCACTTACGACAGGGGGCGCGAACACTGAAGCTTTCTTT
CDR3 protein: CASSLTTGGANTEAFF

clone size: few
D gene: -
V gene: TRBV20-1
J gene: TRBJ2-2
CDR3 DNA: TGCAGTGCTAGAGATGGACGCCGGGTTACGAACACCGGGGAGCTGTTTTTT
CDR3 protein: CSARDGRRVTNTGELFF

clone size: many
D gene: -
V gene: TRBV24-1
J gene: TRBJ2-5
CDR3 DNA: TGTGCCACCAGTGATCCAGGAATGGGCCATCAAGAGACCCAGTACTTC
CDR3 protein: CATSDPGMGHQETQYF

clone size: few
D gene: TRBD2
V gene: TRBV9
J gene: TRBJ2-1
CDR3 DNA: TGTGCCAGCAGCGTAGACCTGACTAGCGGGGGATACAATGAGCAGTTCTTC
CDR3 protein: CASSVDLTSGGYNEQFF

clone size: many
D gene: -
V gene: TRBV5-5
J gene: TRBJ1-1
CDR3 DNA: TGTGCCAGCAGCTTGGGACACATCCTGAACACTGAAGCTTTCTTT
CDR3 protein: CASSLGHILNTEAFF

clone size: many
D gene: -
V gene: TRBV20-1
J gene: TRBJ2-1
CDR3 DNA: TGCAGTGCGCGTCCGGCTGCAAGGGACGAGCAGTTCTTC
CDR3 protein: CSARPAARDEQFF

clone size: few
D gene: -
V gene: TRBV5-5
J gene: TRBJ2-3
CDR3 DNA: TGTGCCAGCAGCTGGGCCACGAATACGCAGTATTTT
CDR3 protein: CASSWATNTQYF